Following are 12 T cell receptor beta chains from one sample sequenced in a study of PD-1 blockade in mismatch repair-deficient tumors. Using immunoSEQ multiplex PCR, the repertoire was profiled, and TCRdb retains in-frame clones only, with some absent. Among 70,000 to 90,000 clones listed, approximately 80% were seen once. The sequencing here drew on peripheral blood, taken 44 weeks after starting pembrolizumab. Every receptor here comes from an adult with mismatch repair-deficient cancer.

V usage is TRBV19 and J usage is TRBJ2-7; 14 nucleotides match TRBD2. Germline V gives CDR1 LNHDA, CDR2 SQIVND (reference sequence). CDR3 length equals 16 residues. The V and J ends lost 5 bases and 3 bases, in that order; junction bases with no gene match: 6. This CDR3 is CASSPPGTSGSYEQYF. For the CDR3, the DNA is TGTGCCAGTAGTCCCCCCGGGACTAGCGGGAGCTACGAGCAGTACTTC.

This rearrangement joins TRBV21-1 to TRBJ2-5. TRBV21-1 corresponds to a pseudogene. The CDR3 contains 16 residues. The CDR3 bases are TGTGCCAGCAGCAAAGATTCCCGGGGGCTTAGGGAGACCCAGTACTTC. Translating it yields CASSKDSRGLRETQYF.

The J gene is TRBJ2-5, the V gene TRBV9, with 13 bases identical to TRBD2. Germline CDR1 SGDLS, CDR2 YYNGEE. V dropped 0 bases and J dropped 5; count of bases not matched to a gene: 7. The CDR3 totals 17 residues. The CDR3 DNA follows: TGTGCCAGCAGCGTAGGACTAGCGGGAGGACTTGGGGAGACCCAGTACTTC. It is translated as CASSVGLAGGLGETQYF. Based on the CDR3 plus reference TRBV9 and TRBJ2-5, the full variable domain is DSGVTQTPKHLITATGQRVTLRCSPRSGDLSVYWYQQSLDQGLQFLIQYYNGEERAKGNILERFSAQQFPDLHSELNLSSLELGDSALYFCASSVGLAGGLGETQYFGPGTRLLVL.

The chain joins TRBV5-5 to TRBJ2-6; D remains unclear. Trimming left V 3 bases short and J 0 bases short, with 7 bases between. The CDR3 has 15 amino acids. Germline CDR1 reads SGHKS; CDR2 reads YYEKEE (reference sequence). The CDR3 nucleotides read TGTGCCAGCAGCTCAAGGATCTCTGGGGCCAACGTCCTGACTTTC. It translates to CASSSRISGANVLTF. Full variable domain (remainder filled in from reference TRBV5-5 and TRBJ2-6): DAGVTQSPTHLIKTRGQQVTLRCSPISGHKSVSWYQQVLGQGPQFIFQYYEKEERGRGNFPDRFSARQFPNYSSELNVNALLLGDSALYLCASSSRISGANVLTFGAGSRLTVL.

The gene calls are TRBV6-1 and TRBJ1-5, with no clear D. The germline V gene has CDR1 MNHNS and CDR2 SASEGT. Trimming left V 7 bases short and J 0 bases short, with 7 bases between. CDR3 length equals 13 residues. CDR3 in amino acids: CASTVSSNQPQHF. The CDR3 region has the DNA TGTGCCAGCACCGTTAGTAGCAATCAGCCCCAGCATTTT.

This clone was recorded once. The genes are TRBV29-1 and TRBJ1-3; 7 nucleotides line up with TRBD1. The CDR3 has 14 amino acids. CDR1 and CDR2 (germline): SQVTM, ANQGSEA. With V trimmed by 5 bases and J by 2 bases, 6 bases remained unmatched. CDR3 amino acids: CSVSPQGAGNTIYF. The CDR3, as DNA: TGCAGCGTTTCCCCGCAGGGGGCTGGAAACACCATATATTTT.

This chain joins TRBV27 and TRBJ2-7, with 7 nucleotides matching TRBD2. The CDR3 spans 13 residues. The germline CDR1 and CDR2 sequences are MNHEY and SMNVEV (reference sequence). J was trimmed by 6 bases and V by 7 bases; bases with no gene match: 9. CDR3 protein: CASKGLLSTEQYF. CDR3 coding DNA: TGTGCCAGCAAGGGACTACTGTCTACCGAGCAGTACTTC.

V gene TRBV9 combines with J gene TRBJ1-2; TRBD1 matches at 9 bases. Looked up from germline, CDR1 is SGDLS and CDR2 is YYNGEE. This CDR3 contains 15 residues. The V segment lost 1 base and the J segment 5 bases; nucleotides outside the gene matches: 6. CDR3 DNA sequence: TGTGCCAGCAGCGTAACCTCGACAGGGGGGTATGGCTACACCTTC. Translation gives CASSVTSTGGYGYTF.

CDR3: CASSPGTGVGYEQYF. The DNA of the CDR3 is TGTGCCAGCTCTCCCGGTACGGGAGTGGGGTACGAGCAGTACTTC. The chain recombines TRBV18 with TRBJ2-7; TRBD2 is a possible D gene (6 bases). The CDR3 covers 15 residues. V was clipped by 6 bases and J by 4 bases, with 19 bases between them. Germline CDR1 and CDR2: KGHSH and LQKENI.

The chain combines TRBV9 with TRBJ1-5, with D unclear. Germline CDR1 SGDLS, CDR2 YYNGEE. This CDR3 has 13 amino acids. V was cut by 0 bases and J by 3 bases, with 4 bases left in between. The chain's CDR3 is CASSVADNQPQHF. CDR3 coding DNA: TGTGCCAGCAGCGTAGCTGACAATCAGCCCCAGCATTTT.

The chain has TRBV5-1 and TRBJ2-1, with TRBD2 matching 11 bases. The V and J ends lost 4 bases and 2 bases, in that order; junction bases with no gene match: 5. Looked up from germline, CDR1 is SGHRS and CDR2 is YFSETQ. CDR3 length: 16 residues. Here the CDR3 DNA reads TGCGCCAGCAGCCCCACTAGCGGGAGCACCTACAATGAGCAGTTCTTC. It specifies CASSPTSGSTYNEQFF. Combining the CDR3 with reference TRBV5-1 and TRBJ2-1 gives the whole variable domain KAGVTQTPRYLIKTRGQQVTLSCSPISGHRSVSWYQQTPGQGLQFLFEYFSETQRNKGNFPGRFSGRQFSNSRSEMNVSTLELGDSALYLCASSPTSGSTYNEQFFGPGTRLTVL.

The chain carries TRBV30 and TRBJ2-4; the D gene is possibly TRBD2 (6 bases). The germline V gene has CDR1 GTSNPN and CDR2 SVGIG (reference sequence). The ends were cut back, 5 bases at V and 0 bases at J, with 14 bases in the middle. This CDR3 is 15 amino acids long. The CDR3 DNA reads as TGTGCCTGGGGAACGGGGGAACTAGCCAAAAACATTCAGTACTTC. This gives the protein CAWGTGELAKNIQYF.